What follows are 22 T cell receptor beta chains derived from one specimen sequenced in a study of CD8 T cells in ankylosing spondylitis. TCRdb ran MiXCR on the 5' RACE reads and lists one entry per CDR3 protein. The sample records 69,000 or so distinct CDR3 sequences, over 4% being singletons. Source material: blood, either unsorted or a sorted T cell fraction (not recorded which). These receptors all come from a male donor with ankylosing spondylitis or in good health (not recorded which).

A remark on this clonotype: At one end, the junction sequence differs from germline, possibly due to a read error. In DNA, the CDR3 is TGTGTCAGCAGGCCGGGACAGTTTCCCGCAGATACGCAGTATTTT. Protein: CVSRPGQFPADTQYF. This chain connects TRBV7-2 to TRBJ2-3, with 7 bases identical to TRBD1. Germline V CDR1 and CDR2: SGHTA, FQGNSA. This CDR3 is built from 15 residues.

This clonotype was seen many times. This chain connects TRBV20-1 to TRBJ1-1, with unresolved D. Trimming shortened V by 0 bases and J by 1 base, and 9 bases separated the two germline ends. The CDR3 sequence is 14 residues long. Germline loops: CDR1 DFQATT, CDR2 SNEGSKA (reference sequence). The CDR3 DNA follows: TGCAGTGCTAGAGATCGGGTTGCGAACACTGAAGCTTTCTTT. This gives the protein CSARDRVANTEAFF.

This clonotype was seen repeatedly, ten times or more. The chain has TRBV28 and TRBJ2-5; tentatively, D is TRBD1 (6 bases). With 2 bases removed from V and 0 bases from J, the gap between germline ends came to 10 bases. The CDR3 extends over 15 amino acids. Germline V gene lookup returns CDR1 MDHEN and CDR2 SYDVKM. The CDR3 loop reads CASSLRGQYQETQYF. The CDR3 DNA is TGTGCCAGCAGTTTACGTGGACAGTACCAAGAGACCCAGTACTTC.

This clonotype was picked up many times. The chain links TRBV19 to TRBJ2-1; D possibly corresponds to TRBD1 (6 bases). CDR1 LNHDA and CDR2 SQIVND come from the germline V gene (reference sequence). The length of the CDR3 is 17 residues. Trimming removed 4 bases at V and 7 bases at J, with 23 bases between. CDR3 amino acids: CASSTSWTAAWGNEQFF. The CDR3 region has the DNA TGTGCCAGTAGTACCTCCTGGACAGCCGCATGGGGGAATGAGCAGTTCTTC.

This clonotype was detected a few times. The CDR3 DNA reads TGTGCCAGCAGCCCGCGACAGGGGGCGGGCACTGAAGCTTTCTTT. Residues: CASSPRQGAGTEAFF. J is TRBJ1-1 and V is TRBV7-2, with TRBD1 identical over 10 bases. V was pared by 5 bases and J by 4 bases, with 7 bases of the junction left unmatched. CDR1 is SGHTA, CDR2 FQGNSA, per germline. The CDR3 totals 15 residues.

In this sample, this clonotype turned up many times. The J gene is TRBJ2-7, the V gene TRBV10-3; tentatively, D is TRBD2 (5 bases). This CDR3 has 13 amino acids. Germline CDR1 is ENHRY and CDR2 is SYGVKD. Trimming took 6 bases from V and 2 from J, leaving 11 bases between them. The CDR3 bases are TGTGCCATCAGGACCCGGGGTACCTACGAGCAGTACTTC. Protein sequence: CAIRTRGTYEQYF.

At least ten counts were recorded for this clonotype. This chain joins TRBV10-3 and TRBJ1-2; TRBD1 might be the D (6 bases). Germline assignment: CDR1 ENHRY and CDR2 SYGVKD. The CDR3 totals 12 residues. The germline V and J ends were trimmed by 6 bases and 4 bases, with 9 bases remaining between them. DNA of the CDR3: TGTGCCATCAGGGGGACACCCTATGGCTACACCTTC. It yields the protein CAIRGTPYGYTF.

This clonotype came up many times. The genes are TRBV7-4 and TRBJ2-6; tentatively, D is TRBD1 (5 bases). This CDR3 comprises 17 residues. V was clipped by 5 bases and J by 2 bases, with 16 bases between them. Germline CDR1 SGHVT, CDR2 SQSDAQ. This CDR3 reads CASSGRATSTGANVLTF. The CDR3 DNA is TGTGCCAGCAGCGGCAGGGCCACATCGACTGGGGCCAACGTCCTGACTTTC.

On this clonotype itself: A much larger clone is a single base away; this may be a read error. The V and J genes are TRBV11-2 and TRBJ2-5, with D maybe TRBD2 (5 bases). CDR1 is SGHAT, CDR2 FQNNGV, per germline. There are 13 residues in the CDR3. The CDR3 loop is CVSSFWGEETQYF. The CDR3 DNA is TGTGTCAGCAGCTTCTGGGGAGAAGAGACCCAGTACTTC.

This clonotype was counted ten times or more. The chain employs TRBV3-1 and TRBJ1-1; no reliable D call. V was pared by 0 bases and J by 1 base, with 6 bases between. CDR1 is LGHDT and CDR2 is YNNKEL in the germline V gene (reference sequence). This CDR3 has 14 amino acids. CDR3 protein: CASSQDVRNTEAFF. In nucleotides, the CDR3 is TGTGCCAGCAGCCAAGACGTAAGGAACACTGAAGCTTTCTTT.

At least ten counts were recorded for this clonotype. CDR3 loop: CASSLAFEGETQYF. Written as DNA, the CDR3 is TGCGCCAGCAGCTTGGCCTTCGAGGGGGAGACCCAGTACTTC. The V and J genes are TRBV5-1 and TRBJ2-5; the D call may be TRBD1 or TRBD2 (5 bases each). Germline loops: CDR1 SGHRS, CDR2 YFSETQ. V dropped 0 bases and J dropped 5 bases, with 11 bases sitting between them. The CDR3 spans 14 residues. Filled out from reference TRBV5-1 and TRBJ2-5, the complete variable domain reads KAGVTQTPRYLIKTRGQQVTLSCSPISGHRSVSWYQQTPGQGLQFLFEYFSETQRNKGNFPGRFSGRQFSNSRSEMNVSTLELGDSALYLCASSLAFEGETQYFGPGTRLLVL.

The table lists this clonotype with many counts. The chain joins TRBV20-1 to TRBJ2-7, with D perhaps being TRBD1 or TRBD2 (5 bases each). V shed 4 bases and J shed 0 bases, with 16 bases lying between them. Germline V gene sequence: CDR1 DFQATT, CDR2 SNEGSKA (reference sequence). This CDR3 is 15 amino acids long. The CDR3 DNA follows: TGCAGTGCTATAACCGGGACGGCAAGCTCCTACGAGCAGTACTTC. This encodes CSAITGTASSYEQYF.

In this sample, this clonotype turned up many times. The J gene is TRBJ1-4, the V gene TRBV21-1; the tabulated D call, TRBD1, remains unverified against the DNA. TRBV21-1 is termed a pseudogene. This CDR3 has 17 amino acids. CDR3 nucleotides: TGTGCCAGCAGGCGCGGGACAGGGGCGCCTTATAATGAAAAACTGTTTTTT. Its translation: CASRRGTGAPYNEKLFF.

Many counts were recorded for this clonotype. V usage is TRBV7-6 and J usage is TRBJ1-6, with D perhaps matching TRBD1 (6 bases). Between the trimmed V and J ends, which lost 5 bases and 10 bases, there was a span of 15 bases. The CDR3 length is 14 residues. The germline V gene has CDR1 SGHVS and CDR2 FNYEAQ. The chain's CDR3 is CASSQEQGKSPLHF. In DNA, the CDR3 is TGTGCCAGCAGCCAAGAACAGGGCAAATCACCCCTCCACTTT. The full variable domain, rest sourced from reference TRBV7-6 and TRBJ1-6, is GAGVSQSPRYKVTKRGQDVALRCDPISGHVSLYWYRQALGQGPEFLTYFNYEAQQDKSGLPNDRFSAERPEGSISTLTIQRTEQRDSAMYRCASSQEQGKSPLHFGNGTRLTVT.

This clonotype was counted ten times or more. The chain recombines TRBV4-1 with TRBJ2-3; D gene unclear. V was pared by 0 bases and J by 4 bases, with 11 bases between. Germline V gives CDR1 MGHRA, CDR2 YSYEKL. The CDR3 has 15 amino acids. The CDR3 DNA sequence: TGCGCCAGCAGCCAAGATCGCGCCTCGTCAGATACGCAGTATTTT. It is translated as CASSQDRASSDTQYF.

This clonotype was seen repeatedly, ten times or more. The chain has TRBV4-3 and TRBJ1-2; D is perhaps TRBD1 (5 bases). Germline V gene sequence: CDR1 LGHNA, CDR2 YSLEER. V gave up 2 bases and J gave up 8 bases, with 21 bases separating them. There are 16 residues in the CDR3. CDR3 sequence reads: CASSQFTGAAIGGYTF. CDR3 nucleotides: TGCGCCAGCAGCCAATTTACAGGCGCTGCTATTGGGGGCTACACCTTC.

This clonotype was seen ten or more times. V usage is TRBV7-7 and J usage is TRBJ1-5, with 8 bases matching TRBD1. CDR1 SSHAT and CDR2 FNYEAQ come from the germline V gene (reference sequence). V was pared by 3 bases and J by 1 base, with 11 bases of the junction left unmatched. The CDR3 covers 18 residues. CDR3 in amino acids: CASSLGGDRQESNQPQHF. DNA for the CDR3: TGTGCCAGCAGCTTGGGGGGGGACAGGCAGGAGAGCAATCAGCCCCAGCATTTT.

At least ten counts were recorded for this clonotype. The chain couples TRBV6-2 or TRBV6-3 to TRBJ2-7, with D possibly being TRBD1 or TRBD2 (5 bases each). Trimming stripped 0 bases from V and 0 bases from J, with 12 bases between. CDR3 size: 16 residues. In germline, CDR1 is MNHEY, CDR2 SVGEGT. The CDR3 nucleotides are TGTGCCAGCAGTTACTCTGGTCGGGGCCCCTCCTACGAGCAGTACTTC. As protein: CASSYSGRGPSYEQYF.

This clonotype showed up many times. The chain is built from TRBV24-1 and TRBJ1-5, with TRBD1 as a possible D gene (6 bases). In germline, CDR1 is KGHDR, CDR2 SFDVKD. The CDR3 sequence is 13 residues long. Trimming took off 4 bases at V and 9 bases at J, with 12 bases between the two ends. The CDR3 is CATSDPRGGPQHF. The DNA of the CDR3 is TGTGCCACCAGTGACCCGAGGGGGGGGCCCCAGCATTTT.

This clonotype was observed at least ten times. The gene calls are TRBV9 and TRBJ2-7, with 7 bases that match TRBD1. V dropped 3 bases and J dropped 3; count of bases not matched to a gene: 6. CDR3 length: 14 residues. The germline V gene encodes CDR1 SGDLS and CDR2 YYNGEE. The CDR3 spells CASSAGTEYYEQYF. The CDR3 DNA reads as TGTGCCAGCAGCGCCGGGACAGAGTACTACGAGCAGTACTTC.

At least ten counts were recorded for this clonotype. The chain uses TRBV28 and TRBJ1-5; D is undetermined. Germline CDR1 and CDR2: MDHEN and SYDVKM. Trimming cost V 3 bases and J 0 bases, with 15 bases left between them. The CDR3 extends over 17 amino acids. CDR3 in amino acids: CASSFFKGINSNQPQHF. The CDR3 DNA follows: TGTGCCAGCAGTTTTTTTAAGGGCATTAATAGCAATCAGCCCCAGCATTTT.

This clonotype was picked up many times. V is TRBV30 and J is TRBJ2-7, with TRBD1 matching over 8 bases. Germline assignment: CDR1 GTSNPN and CDR2 SVGIG (reference sequence). The CDR3 has 14 residues. Unmatched junction bases numbered 5, after V lost 0 bases and J lost 4 bases. CDR3 protein: CAWSVETGVYEQYF. The CDR3 nucleotides read TGTGCCTGGAGTGTGGAGACAGGGGTTTACGAGCAGTACTTC.